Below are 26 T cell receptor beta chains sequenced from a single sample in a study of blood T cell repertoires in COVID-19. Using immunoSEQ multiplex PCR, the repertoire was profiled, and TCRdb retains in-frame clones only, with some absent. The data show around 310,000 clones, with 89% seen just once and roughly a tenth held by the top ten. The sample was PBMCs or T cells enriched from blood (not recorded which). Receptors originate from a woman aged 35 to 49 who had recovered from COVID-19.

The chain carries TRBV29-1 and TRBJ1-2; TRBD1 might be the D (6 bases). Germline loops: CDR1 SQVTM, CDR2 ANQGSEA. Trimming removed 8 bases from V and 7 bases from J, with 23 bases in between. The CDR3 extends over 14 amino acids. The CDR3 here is CSTAQSAGAGGYTF. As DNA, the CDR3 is TGCAGCACCGCCCAAAGTGCGGGGGCGGGTGGCTACACCTTC.

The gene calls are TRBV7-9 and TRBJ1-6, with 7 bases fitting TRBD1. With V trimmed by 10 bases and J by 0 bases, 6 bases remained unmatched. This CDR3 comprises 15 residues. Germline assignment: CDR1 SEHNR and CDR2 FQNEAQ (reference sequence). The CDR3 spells CAIGTANSYNSPLHF. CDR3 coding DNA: TGTGCCATTGGGACAGCCAACTCCTATAATTCACCCCTCCACTTT.

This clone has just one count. The CDR3 loop reads CAWGDRNYGYTF. In DNA, the CDR3 is TGTGCCTGGGGGGACAGAAACTATGGCTACACCTTC. V gene TRBV30 combines with J gene TRBJ1-2, with 7 bases lining up with TRBD1. This CDR3 region has 12 residues. Unmatched junction bases numbered 2, after V lost 5 bases and J lost 2 bases. Germline V gene sequence: CDR1 GTSNPN, CDR2 SVGIG (reference sequence).

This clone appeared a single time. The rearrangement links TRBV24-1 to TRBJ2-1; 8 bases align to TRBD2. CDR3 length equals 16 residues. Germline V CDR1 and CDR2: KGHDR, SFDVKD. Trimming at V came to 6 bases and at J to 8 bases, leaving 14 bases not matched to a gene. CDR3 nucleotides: TGTGCCACCAGTTCTCGGAAGGTAGCGGGAAACGATGAGCAGTTCTTC. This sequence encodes CATSSRKVAGNDEQFF.

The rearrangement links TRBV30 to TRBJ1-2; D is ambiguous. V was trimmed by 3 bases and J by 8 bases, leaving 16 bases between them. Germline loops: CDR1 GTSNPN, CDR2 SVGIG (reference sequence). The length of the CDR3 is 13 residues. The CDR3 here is CAWRLGRSEGYTF. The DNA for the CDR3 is TGTGCCTGGAGGCTGGGCAGATCAGAAGGCTACACCTTC.

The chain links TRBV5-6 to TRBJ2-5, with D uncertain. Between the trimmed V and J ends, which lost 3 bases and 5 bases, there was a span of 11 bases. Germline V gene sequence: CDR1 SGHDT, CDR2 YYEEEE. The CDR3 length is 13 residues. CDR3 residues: CASSSVMFETQYF. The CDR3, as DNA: TGTGCCAGCAGCTCGGTTATGTTTGAGACCCAGTACTTC.

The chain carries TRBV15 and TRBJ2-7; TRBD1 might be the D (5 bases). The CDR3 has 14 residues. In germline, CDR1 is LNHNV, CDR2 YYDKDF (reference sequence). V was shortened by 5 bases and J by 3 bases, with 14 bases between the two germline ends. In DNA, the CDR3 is TGTGCCACCAGCCGTTCAAGGGGCGGCTACGAGCAGTACTTC. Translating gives CATSRSRGGYEQYF.

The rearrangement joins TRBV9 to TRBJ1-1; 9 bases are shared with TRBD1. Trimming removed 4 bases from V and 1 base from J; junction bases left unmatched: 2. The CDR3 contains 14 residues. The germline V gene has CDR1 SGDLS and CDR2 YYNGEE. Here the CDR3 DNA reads TGTGCCAGCAGCCCGGGACAGGGGAACACTGAAGCTTTCTTT. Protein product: CASSPGQGNTEAFF.

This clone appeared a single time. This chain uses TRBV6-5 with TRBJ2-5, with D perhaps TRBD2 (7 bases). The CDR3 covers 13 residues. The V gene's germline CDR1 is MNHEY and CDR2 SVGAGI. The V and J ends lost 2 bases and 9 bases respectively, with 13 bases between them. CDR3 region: CASSYGGDTAQYF. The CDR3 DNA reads TGTGCCAGCAGTTACGGGGGGGACACGGCCCAGTACTTC.

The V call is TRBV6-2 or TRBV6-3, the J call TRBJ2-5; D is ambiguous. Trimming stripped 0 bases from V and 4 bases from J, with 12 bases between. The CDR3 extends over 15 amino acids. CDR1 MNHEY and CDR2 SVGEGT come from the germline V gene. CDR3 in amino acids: CASSYSWQIGETQYF. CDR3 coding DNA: TGTGCCAGCAGTTACTCGTGGCAGATTGGAGAGACCCAGTACTTC.

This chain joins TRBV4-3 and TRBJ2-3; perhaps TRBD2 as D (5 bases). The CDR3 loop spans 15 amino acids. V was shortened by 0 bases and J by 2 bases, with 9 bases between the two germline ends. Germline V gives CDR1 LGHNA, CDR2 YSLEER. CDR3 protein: CASSQESGITDTQYF. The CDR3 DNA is TGCGCCAGCAGCCAAGAATCCGGGATCACAGATACGCAGTATTTT.

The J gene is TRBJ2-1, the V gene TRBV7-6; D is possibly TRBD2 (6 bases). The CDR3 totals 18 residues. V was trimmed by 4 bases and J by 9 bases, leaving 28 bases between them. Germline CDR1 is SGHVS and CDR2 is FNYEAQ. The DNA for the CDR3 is TGTGCCAGCAGCTCCCAATCCTTAACGTCGGGAGCGCAGAGTGAGCAGTTCTTC. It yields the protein CASSSQSLTSGAQSEQFF.

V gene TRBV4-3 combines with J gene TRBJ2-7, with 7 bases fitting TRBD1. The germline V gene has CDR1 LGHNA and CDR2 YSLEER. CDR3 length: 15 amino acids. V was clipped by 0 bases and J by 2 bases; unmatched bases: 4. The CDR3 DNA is TGCGCCAGCAGCCAAGATCGGACAGGACCCTACGAGCAGTACTTC. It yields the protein CASSQDRTGPYEQYF.

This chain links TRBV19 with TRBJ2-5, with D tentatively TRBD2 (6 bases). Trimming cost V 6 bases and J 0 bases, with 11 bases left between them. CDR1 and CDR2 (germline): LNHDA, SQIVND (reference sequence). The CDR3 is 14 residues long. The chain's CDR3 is CASSLGGNQETQYF. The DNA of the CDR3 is TGTGCCAGTAGCTTGGGCGGGAACCAAGAGACCCAGTACTTC.

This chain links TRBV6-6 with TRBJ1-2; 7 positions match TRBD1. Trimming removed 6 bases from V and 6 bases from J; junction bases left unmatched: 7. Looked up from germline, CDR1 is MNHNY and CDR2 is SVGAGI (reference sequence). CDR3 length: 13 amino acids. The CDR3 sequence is CASRAQGIDGYTF. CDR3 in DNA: TGTGCCAGCAGGGCACAGGGGATCGATGGCTACACCTTC.

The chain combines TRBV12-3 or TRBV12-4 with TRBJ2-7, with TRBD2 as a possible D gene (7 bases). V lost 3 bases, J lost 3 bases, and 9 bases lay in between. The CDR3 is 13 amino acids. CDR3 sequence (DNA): TGTGCCAGCAGTTTTAGGGGGGGCTACGAGCAGTACTTC. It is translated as CASSFRGGYEQYF.

The CDR3, as DNA: TGTGCCAGCAGCTTAGCGCTTGCGGACTCCTACGAGCAGTACTTC. Translation: CASSLALADSYEQYF. The genes are TRBV7-2 and TRBJ2-7; D not resolved. Trimming shortened V by 0 bases and J by 0 bases, and 9 bases separated the two germline ends. This CDR3 has 15 amino acids. Germline CDR1 and CDR2: SGHTA and FQGNSA.

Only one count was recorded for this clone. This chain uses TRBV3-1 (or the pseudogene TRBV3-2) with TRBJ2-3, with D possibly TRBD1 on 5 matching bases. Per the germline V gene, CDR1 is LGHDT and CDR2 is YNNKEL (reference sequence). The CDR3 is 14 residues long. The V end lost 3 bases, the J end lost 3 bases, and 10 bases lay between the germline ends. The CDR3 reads CASSQGRETDTQYF. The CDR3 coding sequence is TGTGCCAGCAGCCAGGGCAGGGAAACAGATACGCAGTATTTT.

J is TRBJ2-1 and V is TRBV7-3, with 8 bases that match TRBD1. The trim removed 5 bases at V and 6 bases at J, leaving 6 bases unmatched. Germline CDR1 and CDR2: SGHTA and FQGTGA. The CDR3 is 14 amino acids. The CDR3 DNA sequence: TGTGCCAGCAGCCGTAGGACAGGGCTCAATGAGCAGTTCTTC. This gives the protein CASSRRTGLNEQFF.

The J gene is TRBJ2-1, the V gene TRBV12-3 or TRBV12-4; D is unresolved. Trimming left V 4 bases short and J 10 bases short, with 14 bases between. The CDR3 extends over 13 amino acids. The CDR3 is CASSYSTSREQFF. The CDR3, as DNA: TGTGCCAGCAGTTATAGCACCTCCCGGGAGCAGTTCTTC.

The CDR3: CASSLLGTQSYEQYF. The CDR3 DNA is TGCGCCAGCAGCCTCCTAGGGACTCAATCCTACGAGCAGTACTTC. V and J are TRBV5-1 and TRBJ2-7, with D possibly TRBD2 on 6 matching bases. Germline CDR1 and CDR2: SGHRS and YFSETQ. V was clipped by 4 bases and J by 1 base, with 15 bases between them. The CDR3 sequence is 15 residues long.

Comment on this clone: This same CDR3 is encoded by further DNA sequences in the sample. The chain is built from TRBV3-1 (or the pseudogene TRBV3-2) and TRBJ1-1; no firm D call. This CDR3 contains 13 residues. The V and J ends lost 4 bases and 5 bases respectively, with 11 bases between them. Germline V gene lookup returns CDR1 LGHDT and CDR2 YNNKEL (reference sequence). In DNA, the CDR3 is TGTGCCAGCAGCCCTTCGGGGAAAACTGAAGCTTTCTTT. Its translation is CASSPSGKTEAFF.

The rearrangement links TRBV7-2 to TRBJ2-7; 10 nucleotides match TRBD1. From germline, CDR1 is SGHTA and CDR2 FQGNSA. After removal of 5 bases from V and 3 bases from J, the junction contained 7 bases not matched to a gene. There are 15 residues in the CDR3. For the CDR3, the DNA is TGTGCCAGCAGCCCCCGCGGGACAGGGGTCTACGAGCAGTACTTC. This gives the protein CASSPRGTGVYEQYF. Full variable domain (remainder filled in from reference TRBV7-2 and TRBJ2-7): GAGVSQSPSNKVTEKGKDVELRCDPISGHTALYWYRQSLGQGLEFLIYFQGNSAPDKSGLPSDRFSAERTGGSVSTLTIQRTQQEDSAVYLCASSPRGTGVYEQYFGPGTRLTVT.

CDR3 region: CASSPKNIQYF. The CDR3, as DNA: TGTGCCAGCAGCCCTAAAAACATTCAGTACTTC. V is TRBV7-9 and J is TRBJ2-4; D remains unclear. The CDR3 covers 11 residues. The V and J ends lost 5 bases and 4 bases respectively, with 3 bases between them. The germline CDR1 and CDR2 sequences are SEHNR and FQNEAQ (reference sequence). Full variable domain (remainder filled in from reference TRBV7-9 and TRBJ2-4): DTGVSQNPRHKITKRGQNVTFRCDPISEHNRLYWYRQTLGQGPEFLTYFQNEAQLEKSRLLSDRFSAERPKGSFSTLEIQRTEQGDSAMYLCASSPKNIQYFGAGTRLSVL.

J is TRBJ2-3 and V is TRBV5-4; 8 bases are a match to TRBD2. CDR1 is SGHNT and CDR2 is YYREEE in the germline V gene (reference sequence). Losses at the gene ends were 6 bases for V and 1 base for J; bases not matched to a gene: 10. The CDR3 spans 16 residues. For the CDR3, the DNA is TGTGCCAGCACCCGGGGAAGCGGGAGCGGCACAGATACGCAGTATTTT. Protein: CASTRGSGSGTDTQYF.

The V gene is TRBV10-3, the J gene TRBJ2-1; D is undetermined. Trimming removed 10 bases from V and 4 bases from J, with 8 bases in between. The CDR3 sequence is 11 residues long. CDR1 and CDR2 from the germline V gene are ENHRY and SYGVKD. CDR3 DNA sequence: TGTGCCACCGTACTTTACAATGAGCAGTTCTTC. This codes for CATVLYNEQFF.